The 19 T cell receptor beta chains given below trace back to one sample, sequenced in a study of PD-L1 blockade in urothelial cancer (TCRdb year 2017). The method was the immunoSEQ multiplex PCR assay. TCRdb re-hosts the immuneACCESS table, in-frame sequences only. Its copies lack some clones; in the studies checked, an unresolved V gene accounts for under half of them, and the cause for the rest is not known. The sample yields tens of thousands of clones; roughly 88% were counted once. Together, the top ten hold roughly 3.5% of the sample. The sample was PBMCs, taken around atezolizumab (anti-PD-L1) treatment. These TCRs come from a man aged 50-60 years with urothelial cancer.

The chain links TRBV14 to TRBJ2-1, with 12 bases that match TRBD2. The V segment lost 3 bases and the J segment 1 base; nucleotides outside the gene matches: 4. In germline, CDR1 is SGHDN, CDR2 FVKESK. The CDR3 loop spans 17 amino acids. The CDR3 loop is CASSHRGLAGSYNEQFF. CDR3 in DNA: TGTGCCAGCAGCCACCGAGGACTAGCGGGATCCTACAATGAGCAGTTCTTC.

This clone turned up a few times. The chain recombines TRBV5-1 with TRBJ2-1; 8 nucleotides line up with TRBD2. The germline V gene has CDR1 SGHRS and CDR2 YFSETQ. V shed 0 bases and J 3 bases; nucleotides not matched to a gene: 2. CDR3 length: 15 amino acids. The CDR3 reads CASSLDGRGYNEQFF. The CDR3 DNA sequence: TGCGCCAGCAGCTTGGACGGGAGGGGCTACAATGAGCAGTTCTTC.

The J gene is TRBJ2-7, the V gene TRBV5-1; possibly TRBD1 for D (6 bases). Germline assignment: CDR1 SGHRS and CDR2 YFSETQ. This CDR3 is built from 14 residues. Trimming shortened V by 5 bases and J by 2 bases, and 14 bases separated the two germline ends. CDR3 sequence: CASRDSQGAYEQYF. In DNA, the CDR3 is TGCGCCAGCAGGGACAGTCAAGGGGCCTACGAGCAGTACTTC.

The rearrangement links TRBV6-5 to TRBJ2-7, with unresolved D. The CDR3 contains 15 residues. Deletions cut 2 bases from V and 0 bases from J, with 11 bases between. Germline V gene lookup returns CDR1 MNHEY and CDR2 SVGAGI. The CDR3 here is CASSYGAGSSYEQYF. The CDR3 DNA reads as TGTGCCAGCAGTTACGGTGCAGGTAGCTCCTACGAGCAGTACTTC.

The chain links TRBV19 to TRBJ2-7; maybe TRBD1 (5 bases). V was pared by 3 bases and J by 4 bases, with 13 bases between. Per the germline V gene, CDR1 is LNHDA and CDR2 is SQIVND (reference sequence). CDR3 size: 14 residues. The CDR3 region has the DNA TGTGCCAGTAGTATGGGCAGGGAAGAGTACGAGCAGTACTTC. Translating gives CASSMGREEYEQYF.

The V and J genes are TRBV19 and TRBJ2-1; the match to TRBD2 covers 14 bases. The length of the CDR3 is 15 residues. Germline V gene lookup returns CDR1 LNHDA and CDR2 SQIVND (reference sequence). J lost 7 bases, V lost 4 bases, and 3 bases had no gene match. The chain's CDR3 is CASSTGTSGSNEQFF. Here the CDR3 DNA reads TGTGCCAGTAGTACAGGGACTAGCGGGAGTAATGAGCAGTTCTTC.

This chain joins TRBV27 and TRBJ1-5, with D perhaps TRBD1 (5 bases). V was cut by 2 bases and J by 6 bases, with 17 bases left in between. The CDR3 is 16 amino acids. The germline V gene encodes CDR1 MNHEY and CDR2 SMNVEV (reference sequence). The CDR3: CASSLRAGLSGQPQHF. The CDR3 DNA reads TGTGCCAGCAGTTTAAGGGCAGGGCTTTCTGGTCAGCCCCAGCATTTT.

The CDR3 DNA reads TGTGCCAGCAGCCGGACACAGATGAACACTGAAGCTTTCTTT. It translates to CASSRTQMNTEAFF. The chain employs TRBV7-2 and TRBJ1-1; D is possibly TRBD1 (5 bases). The CDR3 runs 14 residues. Germline values: CDR1 SGHTA, CDR2 FQGNSA. Trimming took off 5 bases at V and 0 bases at J, with 10 bases between the two ends. The variable domain in full, with the rest retrieved from reference TRBV7-2 and TRBJ1-1, is GAGVSQSPSNKVTEKGKDVELRCDPISGHTALYWYRQSLGQGLEFLIYFQGNSAPDKSGLPSDRFSAERTGGSVSTLTIQRTQQEDSAVYLCASSRTQMNTEAFFGQGTRLTVV.

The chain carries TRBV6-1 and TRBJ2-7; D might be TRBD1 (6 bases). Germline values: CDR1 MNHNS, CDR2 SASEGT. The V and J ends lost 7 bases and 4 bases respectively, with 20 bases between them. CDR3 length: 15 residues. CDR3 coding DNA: TGTGCCAGCACTGTCCATCAGGGGATAGGTTACGAGCAGTACTTC. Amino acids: CASTVHQGIGYEQYF.

As DNA, the CDR3 is TGTGCCAGCAGTGATTCCTTAAGGGGGGGCAATGAAAAACTGTTTTTT. Protein product: CASSDSLRGGNEKLFF. The chain joins TRBV6-4 to TRBJ1-4; D possibly corresponds to TRBD1 (6 bases). This CDR3 contains 16 residues. CDR1 and CDR2 (germline): MRHNA, SNTAGT. Between the trimmed V and J ends, which lost 3 bases and 5 bases, there was a span of 16 bases.

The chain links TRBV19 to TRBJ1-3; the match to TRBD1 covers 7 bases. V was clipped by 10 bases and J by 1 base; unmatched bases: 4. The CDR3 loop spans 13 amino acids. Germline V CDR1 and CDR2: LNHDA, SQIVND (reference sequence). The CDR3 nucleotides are TGTGCCACCCCGACAGGGTCTGGAAACACCATATATTTT. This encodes CATPTGSGNTIYF.

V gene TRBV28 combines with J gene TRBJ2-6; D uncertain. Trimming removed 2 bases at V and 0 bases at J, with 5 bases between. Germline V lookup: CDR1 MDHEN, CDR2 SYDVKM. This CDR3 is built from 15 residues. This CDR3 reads CASSLVFSGANVLTF. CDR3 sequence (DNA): TGTGCCAGCAGTTTAGTCTTCTCTGGGGCCAACGTCCTGACTTTC.

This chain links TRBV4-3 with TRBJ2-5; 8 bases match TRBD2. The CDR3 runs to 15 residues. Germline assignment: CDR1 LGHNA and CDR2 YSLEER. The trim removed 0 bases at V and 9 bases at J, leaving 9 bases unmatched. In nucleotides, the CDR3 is TGCGCCAGCAGCCAAGATTGGAGCGGGAGCGGGTCCCAGTACTTC. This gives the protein CASSQDWSGSGSQYF.

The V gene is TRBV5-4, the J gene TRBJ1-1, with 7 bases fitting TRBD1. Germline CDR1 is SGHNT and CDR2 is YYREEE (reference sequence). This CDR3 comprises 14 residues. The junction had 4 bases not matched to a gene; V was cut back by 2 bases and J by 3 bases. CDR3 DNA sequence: TGTGCCAGCAGCTTAGGACAGGCGCACACTGAAGCTTTCTTT. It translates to CASSLGQAHTEAFF.

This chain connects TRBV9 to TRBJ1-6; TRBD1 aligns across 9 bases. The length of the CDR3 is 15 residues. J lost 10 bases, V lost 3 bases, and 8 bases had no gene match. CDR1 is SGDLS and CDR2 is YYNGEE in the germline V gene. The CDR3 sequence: CASSASGQGSSPLHF. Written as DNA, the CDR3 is TGTGCCAGCAGCGCGTCGGGACAGGGAAGCTCACCCCTCCACTTT.

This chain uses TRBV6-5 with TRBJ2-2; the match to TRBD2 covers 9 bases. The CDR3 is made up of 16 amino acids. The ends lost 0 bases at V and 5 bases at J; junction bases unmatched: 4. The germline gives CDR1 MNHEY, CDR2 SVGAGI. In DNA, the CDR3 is TGTGCCAGCAGTTACTCGATCCTAGCGGGAACCGGGGAGCTGTTTTTT. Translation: CASSYSILAGTGELFF.

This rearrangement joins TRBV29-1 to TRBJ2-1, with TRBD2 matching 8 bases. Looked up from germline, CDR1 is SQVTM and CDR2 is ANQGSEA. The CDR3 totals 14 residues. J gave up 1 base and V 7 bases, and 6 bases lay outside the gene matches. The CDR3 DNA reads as TGCAGCGGGGCGGGGGGCGCATCCTACAATGAGCAGTTCTTC. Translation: CSGAGGASYNEQFF.

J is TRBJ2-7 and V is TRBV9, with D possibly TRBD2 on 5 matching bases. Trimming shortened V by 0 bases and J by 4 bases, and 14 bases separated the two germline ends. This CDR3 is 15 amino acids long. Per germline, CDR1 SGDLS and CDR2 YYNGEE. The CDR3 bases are TGTGCCAGCAGCGTAGCCCGGGAACCGGAGTACGAGCAGTACTTC. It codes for CASSVAREPEYEQYF.

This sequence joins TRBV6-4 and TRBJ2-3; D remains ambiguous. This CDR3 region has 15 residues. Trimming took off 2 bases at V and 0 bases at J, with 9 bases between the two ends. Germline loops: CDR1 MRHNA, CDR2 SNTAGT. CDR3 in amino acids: CASSDGDPSTDTQYF. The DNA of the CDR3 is TGTGCCAGCAGTGACGGAGACCCCAGCACAGATACGCAGTATTTT.